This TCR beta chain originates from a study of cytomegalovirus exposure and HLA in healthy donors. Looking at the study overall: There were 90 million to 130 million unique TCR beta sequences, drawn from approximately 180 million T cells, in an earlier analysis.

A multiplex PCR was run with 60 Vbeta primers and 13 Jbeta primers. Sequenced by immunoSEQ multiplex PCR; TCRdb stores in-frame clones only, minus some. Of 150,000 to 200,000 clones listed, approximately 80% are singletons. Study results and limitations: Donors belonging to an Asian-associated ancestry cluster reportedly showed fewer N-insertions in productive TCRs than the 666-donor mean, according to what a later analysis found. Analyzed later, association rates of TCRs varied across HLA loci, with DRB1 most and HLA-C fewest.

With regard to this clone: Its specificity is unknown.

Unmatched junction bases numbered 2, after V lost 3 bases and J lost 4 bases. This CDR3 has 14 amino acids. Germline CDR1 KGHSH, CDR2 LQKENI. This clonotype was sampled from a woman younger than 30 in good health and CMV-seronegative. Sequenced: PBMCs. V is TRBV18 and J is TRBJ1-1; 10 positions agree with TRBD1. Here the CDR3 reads CASSPGQGLTEAFF. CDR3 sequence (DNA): TGTGCCAGCTCACCGGGACAGGGGCTCACTGAAGCTTTCTTT. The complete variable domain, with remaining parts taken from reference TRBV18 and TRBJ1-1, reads NAGVMQNPRHLVRRRGQEARLRCSPMKGHSHVYWYRQLPEEGLKFMVYLQKENIIDESGMPKERFSAEFPKEGPSILRIQQVVRGDSAAYFCASSPGQGLTEAFFGQGTRLTVV.